This T cell receptor beta chain was found in a study of blood T cell repertoires in COVID-19. Study overall: There were acute and convalescent COVID-19 samples, and they came from the United States, Italy and Spain. Sample material is recorded as cDNA or gDNA derived from T cells, B-cell-depleted T cells, or PBMCs.

The junction had 5 bases not matched to a gene; V was cut back by 6 bases and J by 7 bases. The CDR3 is made up of 13 amino acids. From germline, CDR1 is SGHTA and CDR2 FQGTGA. Sequencing was performed with immunoSEQ multiplex PCR; in TCRdb, only in-frame clones are kept and a portion is missing. The sample yields 200,000 to 300,000 clones, more than 70% seen once. The receptor's source is a woman aged 50 to 65 with acute or convalescent COVID-19. This chain joins TRBV7-3 and TRBJ2-2; 7 nucleotides match TRBD1. The sample taken for sequencing was peripheral blood. CDR3 region: CASSYTGVGELFF. The CDR3 bases are TGTGCCAGCAGTTATACAGGGGTCGGGGAGCTGTTTTTT.